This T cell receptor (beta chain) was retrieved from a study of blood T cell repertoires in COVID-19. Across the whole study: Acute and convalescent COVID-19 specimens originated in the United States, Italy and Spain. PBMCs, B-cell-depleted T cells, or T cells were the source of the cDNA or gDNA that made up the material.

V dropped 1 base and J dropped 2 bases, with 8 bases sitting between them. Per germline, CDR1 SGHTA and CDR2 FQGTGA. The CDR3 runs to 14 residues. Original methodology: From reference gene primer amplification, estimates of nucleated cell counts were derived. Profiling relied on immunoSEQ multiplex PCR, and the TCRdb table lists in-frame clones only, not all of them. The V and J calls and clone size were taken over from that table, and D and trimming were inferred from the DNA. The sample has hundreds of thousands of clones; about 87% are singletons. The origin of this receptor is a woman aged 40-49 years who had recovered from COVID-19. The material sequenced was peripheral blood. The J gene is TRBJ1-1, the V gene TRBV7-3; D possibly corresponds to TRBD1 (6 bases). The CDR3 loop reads CASSLRGRNTEAFF. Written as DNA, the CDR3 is TGTGCCAGCAGCTTAAGGGGGCGAAACACTGAAGCTTTCTTT.